This T cell receptor (beta chain) was identified during a study of blood T cell repertoires in COVID-19 (dated by TCRdb to about 2020). Notes on the research overall: Samples from collaborators originated in the United States, Italy and Spain and spanned both the acute and convalescent phases of COVID-19. The prospective study material was composed of cDNA or gDNA derived from T cells, B-cell-depleted T cells, or PBMCs. Deeply sampled blood TCRbeta repertoires from subjects exposed to, actively infected with, or recovered from COVID-19 were included in the dataset. A freely available public database, intended as a resource for researchers studying the immune response to SARS-CoV-2, is where the repertoires were released. Samples were obtained from the ongoing ImmuneRACE study (first 160 participants) and from 950 to 1,500 subjects provided by 6 global collaborators. A de-identified subject ID, COVID-19 status, age in years and sex were almost always included in the sample metadata. Where available, HLA class I and class II types were taken from metadata supplied by the sample provider and were not determined by assay-based typing.

The CDR3 starts with the cysteine, ends with the phenylalanine, and has 14 residues. Just the 42-base CDR3 DNA is kept, in frame starting at base 1. CDR1 LGHDT and CDR2 YNNKEL are derived from the germline V gene (reference sequence). V loses 1 base of germline sequence and J loses 3 bases, and the interval between the two ends is 10 bases. As regards this clone: No antigen is known for it. No clone much larger than this one lies a single base away; base qualities are absent.

Paper-wide results and their limitations: How much clinical and demographic metadata was included differed by source and by participant, and the metadata was provided uncurated.

Each collaborating institution followed its own protocols to collect whole blood in K2EDTA tubes. For TCRbeta analysis, collaborators shipped samples in one of three forms: frozen whole blood, isolated PBMCs, or DNA extracted from either of those sample types. TCRbeta CDR3 regions were amplified from genomic DNA using the immunoSEQ Assay, a bias-controlled multiplex PCR. On the study's bioinformatics: Nucleated cell counts per sample were estimated from amplification of reference gene primers within the assay. Sequence reads were collapsed and filtered to measure the absolute abundance of every unique TCRbeta CDR3 rearrangement. For each sample, productive Simpson clonality was calculated as the square root of Simpson's diversity index over productive rearrangements. TCRdb retrieved this table from immuneACCESS and kept in-frame rearrangements only. Not all clones are present; in checked studies, unresolved V genes account for under half, and no reason is known for the remainder. V and J calls and clone size are those listed in that table; D and trimming were worked out from the DNA. The sample data list about 34,000 clones, and roughly 80% of these were observed just once. The top ten constitute 15% to 20% of the sample.

The chain couples TRBV3-1 (or the pseudogene TRBV3-2) to TRBJ2-7; a confident D gene designation cannot be given. The receptor's source is a human donor in a cohort sampled during active COVID-19. The sequencing input was peripheral blood. The encoded CDR3 is CASSQGPQLYEQYF. The nucleotides read TGTGCCAGCAGCCAAGGACCACAGCTCTACGAGCAGTACTTC.